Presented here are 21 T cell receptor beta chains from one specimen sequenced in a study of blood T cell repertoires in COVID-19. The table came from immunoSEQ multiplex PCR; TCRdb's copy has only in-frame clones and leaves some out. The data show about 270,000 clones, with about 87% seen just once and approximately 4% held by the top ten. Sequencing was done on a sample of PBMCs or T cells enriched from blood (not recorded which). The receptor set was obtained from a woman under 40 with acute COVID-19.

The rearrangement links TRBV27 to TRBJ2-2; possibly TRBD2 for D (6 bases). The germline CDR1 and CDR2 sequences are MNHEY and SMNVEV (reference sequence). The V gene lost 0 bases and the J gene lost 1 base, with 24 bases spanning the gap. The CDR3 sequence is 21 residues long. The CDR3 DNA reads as TGTGCCAGCAGTTTATCCAAGTCAAGAGAGCGGGCCCGAAAGAACACCGGGGAGCTGTTTTTT. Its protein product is CASSLSKSRERARKNTGELFF.

CDR3 DNA: TGTGCCAGCAGAATCGCCGGGGAGCTGTTTTTT. Protein product: CASRIAGELFF. This chain connects TRBV2 to TRBJ2-2; D unresolved. The CDR3 length is 11 residues. The V gene lost 6 bases and the J gene lost 6 bases, with 5 bases spanning the gap. CDR1 and CDR2 from the germline V gene are SNHLY and FYNNEI.

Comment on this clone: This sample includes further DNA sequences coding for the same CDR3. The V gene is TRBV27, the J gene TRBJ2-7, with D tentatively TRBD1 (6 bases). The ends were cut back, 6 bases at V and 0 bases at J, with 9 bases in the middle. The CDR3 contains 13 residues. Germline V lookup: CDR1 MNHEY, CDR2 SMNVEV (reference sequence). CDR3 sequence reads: CASSRQDSYEQYF. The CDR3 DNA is TGTGCCAGCAGCCGACAGGACTCCTACGAGCAGTACTTC.

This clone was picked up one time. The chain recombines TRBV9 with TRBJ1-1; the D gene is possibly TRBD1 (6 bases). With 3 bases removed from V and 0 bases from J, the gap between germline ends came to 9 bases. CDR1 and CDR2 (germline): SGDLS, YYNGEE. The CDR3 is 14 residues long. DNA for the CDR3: TGTGCCAGCAGCGACCAGGGGATGAACACTGAAGCTTTCTTT. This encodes CASSDQGMNTEAFF.

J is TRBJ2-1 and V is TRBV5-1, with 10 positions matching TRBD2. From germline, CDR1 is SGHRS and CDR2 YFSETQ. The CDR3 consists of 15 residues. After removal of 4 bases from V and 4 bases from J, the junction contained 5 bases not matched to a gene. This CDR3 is CASSTSSGGYNEQFF. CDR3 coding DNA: TGCGCCAGCAGCACCTCTAGCGGGGGTTACAATGAGCAGTTCTTC.

The CDR3 spells CASRPGQDSYNEQFF. The CDR3 DNA is TGTGCCAGCAGACCGGGACAGGACTCCTACAATGAGCAGTTCTTC. The chain links TRBV27 to TRBJ2-1, with 8 bases fitting TRBD1. V was clipped by 6 bases and J by 0 bases; unmatched bases: 4. The CDR3 covers 15 residues. Germline CDR1 reads MNHEY; CDR2 reads SMNVEV (reference sequence).

The CDR3 bases are TGTGCCAGCAGCATAGGGCAGGGGATTGGGTCCTACAATGAGCAGTTCTTC. Its translation: CASSIGQGIGSYNEQFF. J is TRBJ2-1 and V is TRBV7-9, with TRBD1 as a possible D gene (6 bases). This CDR3 is built from 17 residues. Trimming shortened V by 5 bases and J by 1 base, and 18 bases separated the two germline ends. The germline V gene has CDR1 SEHNR and CDR2 FQNEAQ (reference sequence).

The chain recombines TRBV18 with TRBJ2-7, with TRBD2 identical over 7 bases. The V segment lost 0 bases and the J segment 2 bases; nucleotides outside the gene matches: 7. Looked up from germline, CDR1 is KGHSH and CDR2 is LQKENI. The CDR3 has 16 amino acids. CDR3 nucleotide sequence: TGTGCCAGCTCACCACCGAGCCAGGGAGGGACCTACGAGCAGTACTTC. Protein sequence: CASSPPSQGGTYEQYF.

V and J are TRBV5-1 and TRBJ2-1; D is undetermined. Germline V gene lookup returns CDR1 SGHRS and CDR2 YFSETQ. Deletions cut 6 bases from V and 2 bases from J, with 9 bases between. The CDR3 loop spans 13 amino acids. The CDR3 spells CASNYDPYNEQFF. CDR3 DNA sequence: TGCGCCAGCAACTATGACCCCTACAATGAGCAGTTCTTC.

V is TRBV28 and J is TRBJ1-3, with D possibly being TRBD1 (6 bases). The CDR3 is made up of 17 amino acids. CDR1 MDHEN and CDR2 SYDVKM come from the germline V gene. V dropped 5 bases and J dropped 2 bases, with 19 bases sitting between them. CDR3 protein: CASSPHLAGGPGNTIYF. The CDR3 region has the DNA TGTGCCAGCAGTCCGCATTTGGCCGGGGGGCCTGGAAACACCATATATTTT.

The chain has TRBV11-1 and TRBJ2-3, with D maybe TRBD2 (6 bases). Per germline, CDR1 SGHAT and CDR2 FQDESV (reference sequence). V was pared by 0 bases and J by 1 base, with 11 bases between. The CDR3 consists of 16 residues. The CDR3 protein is CASSLAVASGTDTQYF. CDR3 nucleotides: TGTGCCAGCAGCTTAGCCGTGGCTAGCGGCACAGATACGCAGTATTTT.

The CDR3 nucleotides read TGCGCCAGCAGCCAAGATCTGGGACAGGGTTATGGCTACACCTTC. The encoded protein is CASSQDLGQGYGYTF. J is TRBJ1-2 and V is TRBV4-3; 9 nucleotides agree with TRBD1. Germline V gene sequence: CDR1 LGHNA, CDR2 YSLEER. The CDR3 has 15 amino acids. J was trimmed by 5 bases and V by 0 bases; bases with no gene match: 4.

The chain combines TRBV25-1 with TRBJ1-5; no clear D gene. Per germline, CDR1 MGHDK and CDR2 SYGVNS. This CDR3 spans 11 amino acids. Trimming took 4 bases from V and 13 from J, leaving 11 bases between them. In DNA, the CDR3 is TGTGCCAGCAGTGGGGTCGGGAAACAGCATTTT. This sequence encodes CASSGVGKQHF.

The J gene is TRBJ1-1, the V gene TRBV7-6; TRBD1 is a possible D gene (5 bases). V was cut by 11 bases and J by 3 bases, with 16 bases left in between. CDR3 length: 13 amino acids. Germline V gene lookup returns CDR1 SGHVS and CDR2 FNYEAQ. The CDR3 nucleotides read TGTGCCGCTAAGGGGCGCGAGGACACTGAAGCTTTCTTT. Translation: CAAKGREDTEAFF. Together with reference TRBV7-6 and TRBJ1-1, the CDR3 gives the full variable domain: GAGVSQSPRYKVTKRGQDVALRCDPISGHVSLYWYRQALGQGPEFLTYFNYEAQQDKSGLPNDRFSAERPEGSISTLTIQRTEQRDSAMYRCAAKGREDTEAFFGQGTRLTVV.

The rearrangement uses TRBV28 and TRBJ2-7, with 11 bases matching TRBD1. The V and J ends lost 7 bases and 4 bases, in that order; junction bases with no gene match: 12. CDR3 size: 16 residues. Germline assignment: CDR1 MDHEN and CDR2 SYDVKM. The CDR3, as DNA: TGTGCCAGCAACCAACCCGGGACAGGGGGTTTTTACGAGCAGTACTTC. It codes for CASNQPGTGGFYEQYF.

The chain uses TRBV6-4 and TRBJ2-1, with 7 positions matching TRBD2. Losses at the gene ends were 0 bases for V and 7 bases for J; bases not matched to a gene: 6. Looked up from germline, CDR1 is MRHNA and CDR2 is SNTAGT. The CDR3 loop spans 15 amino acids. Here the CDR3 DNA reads TGTGCCAGCAGTGACTCAACTAGCGAGTCGAATGAGCAGTTCTTC. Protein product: CASSDSTSESNEQFF.

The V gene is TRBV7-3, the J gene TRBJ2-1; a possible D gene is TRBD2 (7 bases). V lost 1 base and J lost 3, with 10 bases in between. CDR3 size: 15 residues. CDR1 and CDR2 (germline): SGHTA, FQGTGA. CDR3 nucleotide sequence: TGTGCCAGCAGCTTAATGGGAGGGGGCTACAATGAGCAGTTCTTC. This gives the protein CASSLMGGGYNEQFF.

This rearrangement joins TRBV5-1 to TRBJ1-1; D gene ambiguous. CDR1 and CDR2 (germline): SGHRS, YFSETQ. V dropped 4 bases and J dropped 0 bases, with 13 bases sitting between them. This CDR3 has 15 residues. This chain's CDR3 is CASSPGSLLNTEAFF. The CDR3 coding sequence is TGCGCCAGCAGCCCGGGGTCTTTATTGAACACTGAAGCTTTCTTT.

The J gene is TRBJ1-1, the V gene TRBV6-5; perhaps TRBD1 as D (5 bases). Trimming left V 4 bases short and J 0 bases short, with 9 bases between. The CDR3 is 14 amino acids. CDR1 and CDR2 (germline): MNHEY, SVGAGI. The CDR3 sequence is CASSSPGMNTEAFF. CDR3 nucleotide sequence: TGTGCCAGCAGTTCCCCAGGGATGAACACTGAAGCTTTCTTT.

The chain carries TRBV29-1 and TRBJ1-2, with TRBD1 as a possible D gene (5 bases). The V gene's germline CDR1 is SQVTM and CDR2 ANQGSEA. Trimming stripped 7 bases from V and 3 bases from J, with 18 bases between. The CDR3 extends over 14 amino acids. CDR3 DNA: TGCAGCGCCAACTCCCAGGGCAGGGACTATGGCTACACCTTC. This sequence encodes CSANSQGRDYGYTF.

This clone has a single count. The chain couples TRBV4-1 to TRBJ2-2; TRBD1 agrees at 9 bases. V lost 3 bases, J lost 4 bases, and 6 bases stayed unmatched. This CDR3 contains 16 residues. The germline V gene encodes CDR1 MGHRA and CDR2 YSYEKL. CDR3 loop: CASSHAGTGRTGELFF. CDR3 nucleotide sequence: TGCGCCAGCAGCCACGCCGGGACAGGGCGCACCGGGGAGCTGTTTTTT.